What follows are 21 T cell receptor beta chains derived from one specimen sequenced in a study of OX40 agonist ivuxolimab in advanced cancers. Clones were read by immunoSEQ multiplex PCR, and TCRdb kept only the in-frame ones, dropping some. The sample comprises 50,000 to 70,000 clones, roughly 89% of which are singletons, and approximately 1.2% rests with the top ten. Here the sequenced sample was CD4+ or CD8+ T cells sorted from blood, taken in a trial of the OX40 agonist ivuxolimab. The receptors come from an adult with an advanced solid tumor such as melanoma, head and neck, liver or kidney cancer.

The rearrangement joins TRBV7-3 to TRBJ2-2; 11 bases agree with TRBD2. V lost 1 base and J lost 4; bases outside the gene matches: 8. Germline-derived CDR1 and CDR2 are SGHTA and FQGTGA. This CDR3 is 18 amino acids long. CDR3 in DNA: TGTGCCAGCAGCTTAAGCGCTGGGCTAGCGGGAGGCACCGGGGAGCTGTTTTTT. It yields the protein CASSLSAGLAGGTGELFF.

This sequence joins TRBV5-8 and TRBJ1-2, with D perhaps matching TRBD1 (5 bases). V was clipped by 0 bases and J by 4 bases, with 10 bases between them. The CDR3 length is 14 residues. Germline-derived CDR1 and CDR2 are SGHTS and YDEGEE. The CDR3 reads CASSLGQPPYGYTF. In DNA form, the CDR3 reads TGTGCCAGCAGCTTGGGACAGCCACCCTATGGCTACACCTTC.

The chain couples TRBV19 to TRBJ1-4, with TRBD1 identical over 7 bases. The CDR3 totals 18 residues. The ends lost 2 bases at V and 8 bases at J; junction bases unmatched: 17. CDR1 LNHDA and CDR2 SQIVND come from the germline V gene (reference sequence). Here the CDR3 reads CASSIRASGTGAGEKLFF. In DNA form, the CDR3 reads TGTGCCAGTAGTATAAGGGCTAGTGGCACAGGGGCAGGGGAAAAACTGTTTTTT. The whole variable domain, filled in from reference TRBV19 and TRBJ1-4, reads DGGITQSPKYLFRKEGQNVTLSCEQNLNHDAMYWYRQDPGQGLRLIYYSQIVNDFQKGDIAEGYSVSREKKESFPLTVTSAQKNPTAFYLCASSIRASGTGAGEKLFFGSGTQLSVL.

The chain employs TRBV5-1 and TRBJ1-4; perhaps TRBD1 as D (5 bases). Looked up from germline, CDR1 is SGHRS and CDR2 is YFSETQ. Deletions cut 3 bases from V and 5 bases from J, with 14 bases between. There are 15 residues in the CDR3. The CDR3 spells CASSWGGAANEKLFF. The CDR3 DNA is TGCGCCAGCAGCTGGGGAGGGGCCGCCAATGAAAAACTGTTTTTT.

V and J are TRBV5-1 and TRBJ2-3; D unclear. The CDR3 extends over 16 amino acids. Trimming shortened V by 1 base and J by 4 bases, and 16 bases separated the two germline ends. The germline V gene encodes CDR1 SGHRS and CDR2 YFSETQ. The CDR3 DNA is TGCGCCAGCAGCTTGACCTTCGACTGGGGTTCAGATACGCAGTATTTT. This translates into CASSLTFDWGSDTQYF.

CDR3 in DNA: TGTGCCAGCGTAAGGAACACTGAAGCTTTCTTT. Protein sequence: CASVRNTEAFF. The J gene is TRBJ1-1, the V gene TRBV2; unclear D gene. V lost 8 bases, J lost 1 base, and 5 bases lay in between. This CDR3 contains 11 residues. Germline lookup yields CDR1 SNHLY and CDR2 FYNNEI. The variable domain in full, with the rest retrieved from reference TRBV2 and TRBJ1-1, is EPEVTQTPSHQVTQMGQEVILRCVPISNHLYFYWYRQILGQKVEFLVSFYNNEISEKSEIFDDQFSVERPDGSNFTLKIRSTKLEDSAMYFCASVRNTEAFFGQGTRLTVV.

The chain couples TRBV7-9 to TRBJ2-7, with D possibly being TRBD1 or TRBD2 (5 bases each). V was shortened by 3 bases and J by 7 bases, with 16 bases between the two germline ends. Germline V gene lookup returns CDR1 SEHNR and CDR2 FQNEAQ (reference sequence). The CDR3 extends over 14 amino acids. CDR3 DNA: TGTGCCAGCAGCTTGTCAGGGACGGCCGTTGAGCAGTACTTC. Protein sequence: CASSLSGTAVEQYF.

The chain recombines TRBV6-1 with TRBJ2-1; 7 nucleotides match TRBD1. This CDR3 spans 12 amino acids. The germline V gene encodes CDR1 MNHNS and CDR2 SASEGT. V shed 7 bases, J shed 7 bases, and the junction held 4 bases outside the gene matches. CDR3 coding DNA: TGTGCCAGCAAACGACAGGGAAATGAGCAGTTCTTC. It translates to CASKRQGNEQFF.

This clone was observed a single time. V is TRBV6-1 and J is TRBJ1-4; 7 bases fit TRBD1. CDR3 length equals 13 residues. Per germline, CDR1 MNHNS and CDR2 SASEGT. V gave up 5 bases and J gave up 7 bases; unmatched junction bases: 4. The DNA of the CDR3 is TGTGCCAGCAGTCCCTGGGACAGTGAAAAACTGTTTTTT. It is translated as CASSPWDSEKLFF.

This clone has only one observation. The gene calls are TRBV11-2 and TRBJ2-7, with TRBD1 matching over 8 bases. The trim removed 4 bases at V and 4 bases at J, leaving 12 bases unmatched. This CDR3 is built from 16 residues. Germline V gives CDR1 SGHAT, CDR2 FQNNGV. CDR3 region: CASSSPQGAFGYEQYF. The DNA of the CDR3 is TGTGCCAGCAGCTCACCCCAGGGGGCCTTTGGGTACGAGCAGTACTTC. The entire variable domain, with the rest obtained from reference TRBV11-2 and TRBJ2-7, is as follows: EAGVAQSPRYKIIEKRQSVAFWCNPISGHATLYWYQQILGQGPKLLIQFQNNGVVDDSQLPKDRFSAERLKGVDSTLKIQPAKLEDSAVYLCASSSPQGAFGYEQYFGPGTRLTVT.

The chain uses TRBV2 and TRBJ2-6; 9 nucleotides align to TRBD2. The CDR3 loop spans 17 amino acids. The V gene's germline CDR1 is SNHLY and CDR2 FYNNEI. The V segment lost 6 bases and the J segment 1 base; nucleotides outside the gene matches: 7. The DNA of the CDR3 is TGTGCCAGCAGGCCGGGACTAGCAAAATCTGGGGCCAACGTCCTGACTTTC. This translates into CASRPGLAKSGANVLTF.

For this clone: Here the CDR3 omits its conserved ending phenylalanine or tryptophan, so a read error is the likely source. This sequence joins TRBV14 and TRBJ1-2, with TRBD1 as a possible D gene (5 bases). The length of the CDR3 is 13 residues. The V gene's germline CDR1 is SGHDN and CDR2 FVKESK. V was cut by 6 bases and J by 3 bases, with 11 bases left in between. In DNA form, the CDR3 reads TGTGCCAGCAGTCTAACACAGGACTATGGCTACACCCTC. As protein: CASSLTQDYGYTL.

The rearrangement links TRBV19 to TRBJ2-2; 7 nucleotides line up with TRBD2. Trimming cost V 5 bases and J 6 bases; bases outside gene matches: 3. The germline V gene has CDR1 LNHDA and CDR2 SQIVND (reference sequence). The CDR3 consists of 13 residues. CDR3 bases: TGTGCCAGTAGTCCTCGGGAGGCCGGGGAGCTGTTTTTT. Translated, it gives CASSPREAGELFF.

The DNA for the CDR3 is TGTGCCAGCAGCTTACAGGGGGCTCGGGAGCAGTACTTC. Translating it yields CASSLQGAREQYF. The J gene is TRBJ2-7, the V gene TRBV5-4, with 9 nucleotides matching TRBD1. With 2 bases clipped from V and 7 bases from J, the junction kept 4 bases outside the gene matches. CDR1 SGHNT and CDR2 YYREEE come from the germline V gene (reference sequence). The CDR3 contains 13 residues.

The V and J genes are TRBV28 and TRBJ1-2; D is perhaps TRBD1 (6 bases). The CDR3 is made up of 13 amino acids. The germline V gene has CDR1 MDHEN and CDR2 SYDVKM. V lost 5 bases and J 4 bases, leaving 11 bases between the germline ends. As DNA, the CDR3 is TGTGCCAGCAGTCTGGGACATTTCTATGGCTACACCTTC. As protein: CASSLGHFYGYTF.

The CDR3 is CASSYGTGGQETQYF. The DNA of the CDR3 is TGTGCCAGCAGCTACGGGACAGGGGGCCAAGAGACCCAGTACTTC. The chain combines TRBV11-3 with TRBJ2-5; 11 bases are a match to TRBD1. This CDR3 is 15 amino acids long. Germline V CDR1 and CDR2: SGHNT, YENEEA. Unmatched junction bases numbered 2, after V lost 4 bases and J lost 1 base. Drawing the rest from reference TRBV11-3 and TRBJ2-5, the complete variable domain is EAGVVQSPRYKIIEKKQPVAFWCNPISGHNTLYWYLQNLGQGPELLIRYENEEAVDDSQLPKDRFSAERLKGVDSTLKIQPAELGDSAVYLCASSYGTGGQETQYFGPGTRLLVL.

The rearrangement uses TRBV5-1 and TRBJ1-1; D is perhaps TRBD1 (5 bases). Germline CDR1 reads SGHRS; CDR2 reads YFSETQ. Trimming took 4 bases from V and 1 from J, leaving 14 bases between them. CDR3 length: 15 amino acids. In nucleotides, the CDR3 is TGCGCCAGCAGCGAGCAGTTGGGGGGGAACACTGAAGCTTTCTTT. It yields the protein CASSEQLGGNTEAFF.

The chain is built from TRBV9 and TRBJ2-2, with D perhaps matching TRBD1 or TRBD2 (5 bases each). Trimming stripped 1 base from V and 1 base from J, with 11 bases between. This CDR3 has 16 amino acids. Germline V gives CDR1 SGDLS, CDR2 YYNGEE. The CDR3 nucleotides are TGTGCCAGCAGCGTAAAGGGGACCCTGAACACCGGGGAGCTGTTTTTT. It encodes CASSVKGTLNTGELFF.

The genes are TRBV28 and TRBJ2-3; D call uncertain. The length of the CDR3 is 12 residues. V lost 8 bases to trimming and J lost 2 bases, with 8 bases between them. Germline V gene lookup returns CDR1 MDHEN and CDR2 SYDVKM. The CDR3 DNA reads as TGTGCCAGCGGGCTGGACACAGATACGCAGTATTTT. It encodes CASGLDTDTQYF.

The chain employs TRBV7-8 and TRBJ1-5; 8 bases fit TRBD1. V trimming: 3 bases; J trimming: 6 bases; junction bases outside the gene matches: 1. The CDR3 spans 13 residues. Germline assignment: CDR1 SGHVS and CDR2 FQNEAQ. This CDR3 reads CASSFDRGQPQHF. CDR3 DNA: TGTGCCAGCAGCTTTGACAGGGGTCAGCCCCAGCATTTT.

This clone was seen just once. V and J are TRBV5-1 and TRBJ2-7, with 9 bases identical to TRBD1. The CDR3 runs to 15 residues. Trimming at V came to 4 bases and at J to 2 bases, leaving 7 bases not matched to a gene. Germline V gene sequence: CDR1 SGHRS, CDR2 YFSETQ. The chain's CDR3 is CASSPTGQGTYEQYF. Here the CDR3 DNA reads TGCGCCAGCAGCCCGACGGGACAGGGTACCTACGAGCAGTACTTC.